These T cell receptor beta chains were read from a single sample in a study of blood T cell repertoires in COVID-19. TCRdb keeps only in-frame clones here, not all; method: immunoSEQ multiplex PCR. The sample contains fewer than 350,000 clones, around 81% of which appear only once. Sequencing was performed on peripheral blood. The receptors were sampled from a woman aged 60-75 years with active or convalescent COVID-19. Both conserved end residues are trimmed from each CDR3.

TRBJ2-1	10	TRBV7-2	ASSFAGNEQF
TRBJ1-5	13	TRBV5-6	ASSLQTDSNQPQH
TRBJ2-5	16	TRBV1	TSSQLRLAGGPGETQY
TRBJ1-3	14	TRBV5-1	ASSLDRDGSGNTIY
TRBJ2-1	13	TRBV4-1	ASSQGLRTNNEQF
TRBJ2-1	12	TRBV13	ASSLGPARYEQF
TRBJ1-3	14	TRBV7-6	ASSLVSADSGNTIY
TRBJ2-1	15	TRBV2	ASSNNRDSPFYNEQF
TRBJ1-4	15	TRBV27	ASSFQTGGSGNEKLF
TRBJ1-1	15	TRBV30	AWSVPPGRRMNTEAF
TRBJ1-2	11	TRBV12-3/TRBV12-4	ASRAGGGRGYT
TRBJ1-2	12	TRBV5-4	ASSSGQGDYGYT
TRBJ2-3	13	TRBV27	ASSSYRDGADTQY
TRBJ1-2	12	TRBV19	ASSITWDTYGYT
TRBJ2-3	14	TRBV5-1	ASSGLAGGSTDTQY
TRBJ2-2	10	TRBV28	ASSEYAGELF
TRBJ1-3	13	TRBV3-1/TRBV3-2	ASSPRGGSGNTIY
TRBJ1-2	11	TRBV11-2	ASSLGSRDGYT
TRBJ2-3	10	TRBV7-2	ASSPAGYTQY
TRBJ1-2	11	TRBV12-3/TRBV12-4	VSSLGQGSGYT
TRBJ1-4	12	TRBV7-9	ASSSGQGYEKLF
TRBJ2-1	13	TRBV6-4	ASSERLGASNEQF
TRBJ2-7	13	TRBV3-1/TRBV3-2	ASSQDSGFSYEQY
TRBJ2-7	11	TRBV12-3/TRBV12-4	ASSQSAVFEQY
TRBJ1-2	9	TRBV2	AIERIGGYT
TRBJ2-7	13	TRBV7-2	ASSFSGGANYEQY
TRBJ2-5	11	TRBV9	ASSVSRDETQY
TRBJ1-4	12	TRBV5-1	ASSHGLAGEKLF
TRBJ2-5	14	TRBV6-1	ASSEAQGQGGETQY
TRBJ1-2	11	TRBV10-3	ATDRGLDYGYT
TRBJ1-6	11	TRBV11-1	ASSLRYNSPLH
TRBJ2-5	12	TRBV7-3	ASSQAGLQETQY
TRBJ2-5	12	TRBV15	ATSNWVGGETQY
TRBJ1-3	13	TRBV7-2	ASSLSVSSGNTIY
TRBJ1-1	13	TRBV10-3	AISEKARGKTEAF
TRBJ1-3	14	TRBV5-1	ASSLTGGSYGNTIY
TRBJ1-1	13	TRBV4-1	ASSQSGTGNTEAF
TRBJ1-5	12	TRBV2	ASSDRGVGQPQH
TRBJ2-5	12	TRBV13	ASSLGPKRTAQY
TRBJ1-2	11	TRBV10-3	AISPGGVYGYT
TRBJ1-2	12	TRBV2	ASRETGTGYGYT
TRBJ1-2	13	TRBV19	ASSTPGGRNDGYT
TRBJ2-7	13	TRBV5-4	ASSLVSTGSYEQY
TRBJ1-2	12	TRBV11-2	ASSPLTGGYGYT
TRBJ1-2	12	TRBV7-8	ASSLAQGYYGYT
TRBJ2-5	14	TRBV6-2/TRBV6-3	ASSYGISRIQETQY
TRBJ1-1	12	TRBV19	ASSVTGVSTEAF
TRBJ1-2	12	TRBV7-9	ASTLEGVGYGYT
TRBJ2-7	14	TRBV5-6	ASSQVSGRVPYEQY
TRBJ1-4	14	TRBV9	ASSAYTGEANEKLF
TRBJ1-2	11	TRBV10-3	ASDSGTGYGYT
TRBJ1-2	12	TRBV4-3	ASSQVREKRGYT
TRBJ2-2	10	TRBV30	AWSSGSGELF
TRBJ1-2	10	TRBV7-2	ASSLDSYGYT
TRBJ1-1	15	TRBV5-4	ASSLGGQGGRNTEAF
TRBJ2-7	13	TRBV6-4	ASSGGLAGANEQY
TRBJ1-4	12	TRBV5-5	ASSLTENNEKLF
TRBJ1-2	15	TRBV19	AIYDGGGTGNNYGYT